Below, 3 T cell receptor beta chains from the same sample are listed, as sequenced in a study of type 1 and type 2 diabetes patients. The PCR template was genomic DNA. A primer set of 30 forward and 13 reverse primers amplified the CDR3. Using its own MiXCR run on the multiplex PCR reads, TCRdb lists one record per CDR3 protein. The sample yields about 270,000 distinct CDR3 sequences, around 47% seen once. Input material: peripheral blood mononuclear cells (PBMCs). Receptors originate from a man aged 18-30 years with type 2 diabetes.

This chain joins TRBV28 and TRBJ2-7; D remains ambiguous. V lost 3 bases and J lost 3, with 9 bases in between. This CDR3 spans 13 amino acids. CDR1 MDHEN and CDR2 SYDVKM come from the germline V gene. The CDR3 sequence is CASSFLGIYEQYF. In nucleotides, the CDR3 is TGTGCCAGCAGTTTCCTGGGAATCTACGAGCAGTACTTC.

The chain employs TRBV18 and TRBJ1-1; D gene unclear. Between the trimmed V and J ends, which lost 8 bases and 1 base, there was a span of 11 bases. The CDR3 has 13 residues. Germline CDR1 reads KGHSH; CDR2 reads LQKENI. The CDR3 here is CASSRARNTEAFF. CDR3 bases: TGTGCCAGCAGCAGAGCTCGGAACACTGAAGCTTTCTTT.

The rearrangement links TRBV7-2 to TRBJ2-7; TRBD1 agrees at 10 bases. The CDR3 sequence is 17 residues long. The trim removed 6 bases at V and 7 bases at J, leaving 18 bases unmatched. In germline, CDR1 is SGHTA, CDR2 FQGNSA. In nucleotides, the CDR3 is TGTGCCAGCAGTTTATTAGTGGGACAGGGGTTTAGCGATGAGCAGTACTTC. Translation gives CASSLLVGQGFSDEQYF.